The 24 T cell receptor beta chains reported below all come from one sample, sequenced in a study of regulatory T cells in long-lasting Graves disease. Time point given: persistent/refractory GD, antithyroid drugs over 5 years with positive TRAb. Generation of the TCR library employed RNA extracted from PBMCs. The authors built TCR beta libraries using iRepertoire HTBI primers and Arm-PCR of CDR3 regions. TCRdb reprocessed the multiplex PCR reads with MiXCR, giving one entry per CDR3 protein. Among hundreds of thousands of distinct CDR3 sequences listed, less than 25% were seen once. Here the sequenced sample was peripheral blood mononuclear cells (PBMCs), taken when the disease was refractory, from a patient treated with antithyroid drugs. These receptors all stem from a female donor with Graves disease.

This clonotype was seen more than once but under ten times. The J gene is TRBJ2-3, the V gene TRBV7-3; D is undetermined. This CDR3 region has 16 residues. Germline loops: CDR1 SGHTA, CDR2 FQGTGA. V lost 1 base, J lost 7 bases, and 18 bases lay in between. CDR3: CASSLSPRVMGNTQYF. The DNA of the CDR3 is TGTGCCAGCAGCTTAAGTCCTAGGGTGATGGGGAATACGCAGTATTTT.

To note about this clonotype: Because it lacks the conserved phenylalanine or tryptophan at the end, this CDR3 is likely a read error. This chain uses TRBV18 with TRBJ1-5; 7 bases map to TRBD1. This CDR3 contains 14 residues. Germline loops: CDR1 KGHSH, CDR2 LQKENI. With V trimmed by 2 bases and J by 3 bases, 1 base remained unmatched. The DNA of the CDR3 is TGTGCCAGCTCACCAACAGGGGACAATCAGCCCCAGCATCTT. Translating it yields CASSPTGDNQPQHL.

This clonotype was found a few times. V and J are TRBV7-9 and TRBJ2-7; possible D gene TRBD2, 6 bases. The CDR3 sequence is 16 residues long. CDR1 is SEHNR and CDR2 is FQNEAQ in the germline V gene (reference sequence). V was clipped by 1 base and J by 0 bases, with 13 bases between them. The chain's CDR3 is CASSLGIGLSSYEQYF. In DNA form, the CDR3 reads TGTGCCAGCAGCTTAGGGATAGGACTAAGCTCCTACGAGCAGTACTTC.

This clonotype has only one observation. A much larger clone differs by one base, so this may be a read error. The chain combines TRBV2 with TRBJ2-7, with a tentative D call TRBD2 (5 bases). The CDR3 has 15 residues. Per germline, CDR1 SNHLY and CDR2 FYNNEI. Trimming took off 6 bases at V and 2 bases at J, with 17 bases between the two ends. CDR3 sequence reads: CASRRLREDPYEQYF. CDR3 DNA sequence: TGTGCCAGCAGGAGGCTGAGGGAAGACCCCTACGAGCAGTACTTC.

This clonotype was observed many times. The V and J genes are TRBV6-5 and TRBJ2-5; D may be TRBD2 (5 bases). This CDR3 is 15 amino acids long. Per germline, CDR1 MNHEY and CDR2 SVGAGI. Trimming removed 0 bases at V and 5 bases at J, with 13 bases between. CDR3 loop: CASSYSGSWAETQYF. CDR3 bases: TGTGCCAGCAGTTACTCAGGGAGTTGGGCGGAGACCCAGTACTTC.

This clonotype was counted many times. The rearrangement joins TRBV12-3 or TRBV12-4 to TRBJ1-2; D is unresolved. The CDR3 length is 13 residues. V shed 3 bases and J shed 7 bases, with 12 bases lying between them. The DNA of the CDR3 is TGTGCCAGCAGTTTGGCGCGGGCGGGTGGCTACACCTTC. The encoded protein is CASSLARAGGYTF.

This clonotype has just a few counts. The V gene is TRBV14, the J gene TRBJ1-4, with 8 bases that match TRBD1. The CDR3 is made up of 13 amino acids. J was trimmed by 12 bases and V by 4 bases; bases with no gene match: 7. The V gene's germline CDR1 is SGHDN and CDR2 FVKESK. The CDR3 DNA follows: TGTGCCAGCAGCCGACTACAGGGGGGTGAACTGTTTTTT. It translates to CASSRLQGGELFF.

This clonotype was observed a few times. The chain carries TRBV12-5 and TRBJ1-3; D is ambiguous. The ends were cut back, 0 bases at V and 0 bases at J, with 12 bases in the middle. The CDR3 consists of 17 residues. Germline V gene sequence: CDR1 LGHNT, CDR2 FRNRAP. The CDR3 is CASGLVQPGHSGNTIYF. The DNA for the CDR3 is TGTGCTAGTGGTTTGGTACAGCCGGGCCACTCTGGAAACACCATATATTTT.

V is TRBV7-9 and J is TRBJ2-7; TRBD1 agrees at 7 bases. Looked up from germline, CDR1 is SEHNR and CDR2 is FQNEAQ (reference sequence). This CDR3 is 16 amino acids long. The trim removed 5 bases at V and 3 bases at J, leaving 13 bases unmatched. The CDR3: CASSARIRDRNYEQYF. DNA of the CDR3: TGTGCCAGCAGCGCCCGCATCCGGGACAGAAACTACGAGCAGTACTTC. Full variable domain (remainder filled in from reference TRBV7-9 and TRBJ2-7): DTGVSQNPRHKITKRGQNVTFRCDPISEHNRLYWYRQTLGQGPEFLTYFQNEAQLEKSRLLSDRFSAERPKGSFSTLEIQRTEQGDSAMYLCASSARIRDRNYEQYFGPGTRLTVT.

This clonotype was seen repeatedly, ten times or more. The chain is built from TRBV6-5 and TRBJ2-7, with 9 bases lining up with TRBD1. The junction had 7 bases not matched to a gene; V was cut back by 0 bases and J by 7 bases. Germline lookup yields CDR1 MNHEY and CDR2 SVGAGI. CDR3 length: 15 amino acids. The CDR3 protein is CASSYSTGGLREQYF. Here the CDR3 DNA reads TGTGCCAGCAGTTACTCGACAGGGGGATTACGGGAGCAGTACTTC.

This clonotype has a count of ten or more. V gene TRBV20-1 combines with J gene TRBJ1-1, with D perhaps matching TRBD1 (5 bases). Trimming took 6 bases from V and 3 from J, leaving 17 bases between them. This CDR3 has 14 residues. The germline gives CDR1 DFQATT, CDR2 SNEGSKA (reference sequence). In DNA form, the CDR3 reads TGCAGTGCGCCCCCGAGAATCAGGGACACTGAAGCTTTCTTT. It yields the protein CSAPPRIRDTEAFF.

This clonotype was counted between two and nine times. V and J are TRBV7-9 and TRBJ2-7; 11 bases are a match to TRBD2. Unmatched junction bases numbered 16, after V lost 4 bases and J lost 2 bases. The CDR3 runs 19 residues. Germline-derived CDR1 and CDR2 are SEHNR and FQNEAQ (reference sequence). The CDR3 is CASSSPSRGSGRAAYEQYF. CDR3 in DNA: TGTGCCAGCAGCTCTCCGTCTAGGGGTAGCGGGAGGGCCGCCTACGAGCAGTACTTC.

In its sample, this clonotype was seen a few times. V gene TRBV7-9 combines with J gene TRBJ2-5; 7 bases fit TRBD2. Trimming took 4 bases from V and 2 from J; bases not matched to a gene: 10. Germline CDR1 reads SEHNR; CDR2 reads FQNEAQ (reference sequence). The CDR3 length is 16 residues. For the CDR3, the DNA is TGTGCCAGCAGCTACACGGACGCGGGAGTTCAAGAGACCCAGTACTTC. This translates into CASSYTDAGVQETQYF.

This clonotype was picked up many times. The chain is built from TRBV29-1 and TRBJ2-7, with 10 bases matching TRBD2. Germline CDR1 is SQVTM and CDR2 is ANQGSEA. V lost 1 base to trimming and J lost 4 bases; unmatched junction nucleotides: 7. The CDR3 has 15 amino acids. CDR3 DNA sequence: TGCAGCGTTGAAGGAGTAGCGGGAGGACGATACGAGCAGTACTTC. It encodes CSVEGVAGGRYEQYF.

With respect to this clonotype: This may come from a read error, since a much larger clone is one base off. Here the CDR3 DNA reads TGTGCCAGCAACTCCCGACAGGGGGCAAACACCGGGGAGCTGTTTTTT. Translating gives CASNSRQGANTGELFF. This chain uses TRBV11-2 with TRBJ2-2, with 10 positions matching TRBD1. Germline CDR1 SGHAT, CDR2 FQNNGV. The junction had 7 bases not matched to a gene; V was cut back by 7 bases and J by 2 bases. The CDR3 spans 16 residues.

The CDR3 loop reads CASSIATQGLRYGYTF. The CDR3 DNA follows: TGTGCCAGTAGTATAGCGACACAGGGGTTGCGCTATGGCTACACCTTC. The chain uses TRBV19 and TRBJ1-2; the match to TRBD1 covers 7 bases. J lost 4 bases, V lost 1 base, and 9 bases had no gene match. The germline gives CDR1 LNHDA, CDR2 SQIVND (reference sequence). The CDR3 covers 16 residues.

Ten or more counts support this clonotype. The rearrangement uses TRBV12-3 or TRBV12-4 and TRBJ2-7; a weak D match, TRBD2 (5 bases). This CDR3 comprises 13 residues. V lost 6 bases to trimming and J lost 1 base, with 10 bases between them. CDR3 DNA: TGTGCCAGCAGGATAACGGGATCCTACGAGCAGTACTTC. Its translation is CASRITGSYEQYF.

Concerning this clonotype: A much more abundant neighbour one base away suggests this may be a read error. V gene TRBV9 combines with J gene TRBJ1-2; D unresolved. This CDR3 has 14 amino acids. The germline V gene has CDR1 SGDLS and CDR2 YYNGEE. CDR3 DNA sequence: TGTGCCAGCAGCGTAGTGGCAAGCTACTATGGCTACATCTTC. As protein: CASSVVASYYGYIF.

There are many counts of this clonotype. V usage is TRBV2 and J usage is TRBJ2-7; no definite D call. CDR1 and CDR2 from the germline V gene are SNHLY and FYNNEI. The CDR3 runs 11 residues. The V gene lost 0 bases and the J gene lost 6 bases, with 3 bases spanning the gap. The CDR3 DNA reads TGTGCCAGCAGTGAAGCGGGCGAGCAGTACTTC. Residues: CASSEAGEQYF.

This clonotype occurred a few times. The chain uses TRBV19 and TRBJ2-7; D possibly corresponds to TRBD2 (5 bases). CDR3 length: 13 residues. CDR1 is LNHDA, CDR2 SQIVND, per germline (reference sequence). V was shortened by 5 bases and J by 3 bases, with 11 bases between the two germline ends. The chain's CDR3 is CASSAELVYEQYF. DNA of the CDR3: TGTGCCAGTAGTGCCGAACTAGTCTACGAGCAGTACTTC.

This rearrangement joins TRBV4-2 to TRBJ1-5; D possibly corresponds to TRBD1 (6 bases). There are 14 residues in the CDR3. Trimming stripped 2 bases from V and 9 bases from J, with 14 bases between. From germline, CDR1 is LGHNA and CDR2 YNFKEQ. This CDR3 reads CASSQSRGEAPQHF. The CDR3 nucleotides read TGTGCCAGCAGCCAAAGCAGGGGTGAAGCGCCCCAGCATTTT.

On this clonotype itself: It may be a read error: a sequence one base away is much more abundant. Because it lacks the conserved phenylalanine or tryptophan at the end, this CDR3 is likely a read error. The chain recombines TRBV10-1 with TRBJ2-7; 7 bases are a match to TRBD1. This CDR3 spans 13 amino acids. V was pared by 4 bases and J by 6 bases, with 6 bases of the junction left unmatched. From germline, CDR1 is WNHNN and CDR2 SYGVQD (reference sequence). This CDR3 reads CASSANRGAEQYL. For the CDR3, the DNA is TGCGCCAGCAGTGCGAACAGGGGAGCCGAGCAGTACCTC.

This clonotype was seen ten or more times. This sequence joins TRBV7-8 and TRBJ2-7; TRBD1 matches at 9 bases. This CDR3 is 15 amino acids long. Trimming at V came to 9 bases and at J to 9 bases, leaving 18 bases not matched to a gene. Germline CDR1 reads SGHVS; CDR2 reads FQNEAQ. The CDR3 bases are TGTGCCAGTAATACTCAGGGACAGGGTTATACAAGGCAGTACTTC. It encodes CASNTQGQGYTRQYF.

The chain combines TRBV9 with TRBJ2-2; 10 bases agree with TRBD2. Germline values: CDR1 SGDLS, CDR2 YYNGEE. The CDR3 sequence is 18 residues long. V shed 0 bases and J 7 bases; nucleotides not matched to a gene: 12. CDR3 protein: CASSVEIRASGSGGELFF. CDR3 sequence (DNA): TGTGCCAGCAGCGTAGAAATTCGGGCTAGCGGGAGTGGCGGGGAGCTGTTTTTT.